Included here is one T cell receptor (beta chain) sequence, with context. Measured with immunoSEQ multiplex PCR; TCRdb has only the in-frame clones, and not every one. The sample consists of around 99,000 clones, around 89% of them appearing once. The sample belongs to a study of control samples from healthy donors and cancer patients. Germline-derived CDR1 and CDR2 are MDHEN and SYDVKM. The V end lost 4 bases, the J end lost 5 bases, and 20 bases lay between the germline ends. The CDR3 consists of 17 residues. The sequenced material came from blood. The origin of this receptor is a woman aged 45-60 years in good health. This sequence joins TRBV28 and TRBJ1-4; TRBD1 is a possible D gene (6 bases). CDR3 in amino acids: CASSSLQLGARNEKLFF. CDR3 sequence (DNA): TGTGCCAGCAGTTCCCTACAGTTGGGGGCGAGGAATGAAAAACTGTTTTTT.